This entry lists 2 T cell receptor beta chains sequenced from one sample in a study of cytomegalovirus exposure and HLA in healthy donors. The PCR made use of 60 Vbeta and 13 Jbeta primers. Measured with immunoSEQ multiplex PCR; TCRdb has only the in-frame clones, and not every one. This sample has roughly 180,000 clones, with 78% found just once. Sequencing input: PBMCs. The receptor set was obtained from a female donor in good health and CMV-seronegative.

The rearrangement joins TRBV5-1 to TRBJ1-1; the D gene is possibly TRBD1 (5 bases). The V gene's germline CDR1 is SGHRS and CDR2 YFSETQ. V was pared by 0 bases and J by 8 bases, with 11 bases between. The CDR3 consists of 13 residues. CDR3 coding DNA: TGCGCCAGCAGCTTGGCCAGGGTGGAGGAAGCTTTCTTT. This codes for CASSLARVEEAFF.

The CDR3 nucleotides are TGTGCCAGCAGCTTGGGCCGGGACTCCTACAATGAGCAGTTCTTC. It translates to CASSLGRDSYNEQFF. V and J are TRBV5-4 and TRBJ2-1, with D perhaps TRBD2 (5 bases). Trimming removed 0 bases from V and 0 bases from J, with 7 bases in between. The CDR3 sequence is 15 residues long. CDR1 and CDR2 (germline): SGHNT, YYREEE (reference sequence). Using reference TRBV5-4 and TRBJ2-1 for the parts outside the CDR3, the full variable domain is ETGVTQSPTHLIKTRGQQVTLRCSSQSGHNTVSWYQQALGQGPQFIFQYYREEENGRGNFPPRFSGLQFPNYSSELNVNALELDDSALYLCASSLGRDSYNEQFFGPGTRLTVL.